Sequencing of this T cell receptor beta chain was carried out in a study of cytomegalovirus exposure and HLA in healthy donors. Healthy bone marrow donors formed the donor group. The CDR3 has 15 residues. V was trimmed by 1 base and J by 2 bases, leaving 9 bases between them. Germline V gene data show CDR1 as LNHNV and CDR2 as YYDKDF (reference sequence). Amplification used 60 Vbeta primers and 13 Jbeta primers. Profiling relied on immunoSEQ multiplex PCR, and the TCRdb table lists in-frame clones only, not all of them. The table records over 100,000 clones, over 75% of them present only once. This clone has just one count.

This clonotype originated in a male donor in good health and CMV-seropositive. The V gene is TRBV15, the J gene TRBJ1-5; tentatively, D is TRBD1 (6 bases). The sequenced material came from PBMCs. The CDR3 reads CATSRVQGRNQPQHF. The CDR3 DNA is TGTGCCACCAGCAGAGTACAGGGTCGCAATCAGCCCCAGCATTTT. The whole variable domain, filled in from reference TRBV15 and TRBJ1-5, reads DAMVIQNPRYQVTQFGKPVTLSCSQTLNHNVMYWYQQKSSQAPKLLFHYYDKDFNNEADTPDNFQSRRPNTSFCFLDIRSPGLGDTAMYLCATSRVQGRNQPQHFGDGTRLSIL.